One and the same sample provided the 16 T cell receptor beta chains below, sequenced in a study of blood T cell repertoires in COVID-19. Clones were read by immunoSEQ multiplex PCR, and TCRdb kept only the in-frame ones, dropping some. The sample yields about 200,000 clones, roughly four fifths seen once. Sequenced sample: PBMCs or T cells enriched from blood (not recorded which). Receptors were obtained from a man in his forties who had recovered from COVID-19.

The rearrangement joins TRBV5-1 to TRBJ2-1; D is undetermined. The CDR3 has 14 amino acids. V gave up 5 bases and J gave up 0 bases, with 9 bases separating them. Germline V lookup: CDR1 SGHRS, CDR2 YFSETQ. The CDR3 DNA is TGCGCCAGCAGTGATCTTAGCTCCTACAATGAGCAGTTCTTC. It codes for CASSDLSSYNEQFF.

J is TRBJ1-6 and V is TRBV28; unclear D gene. The length of the CDR3 is 8 residues. The germline gives CDR1 MDHEN, CDR2 SYDVKM. Trimming stripped 11 bases from V and 16 bases from J, with 9 bases between. CDR3 sequence reads: CALNGLHF. CDR3 coding DNA: TGTGCCCTAAATGGTCTCCACTTT. Filled out from reference TRBV28 and TRBJ1-6, the complete variable domain reads DVKVTQSSRYLVKRTGEKVFLECVQDMDHENMFWYRQDPGLGLRLIYFSYDVKMKEKGDIPEGYSVSREKKERFSLILESASTNQTSMYLCALNGLHFGNGTRLTVT.

The J gene is TRBJ1-6, the V gene TRBV30; 7 bases align to TRBD1. Germline CDR1 and CDR2: GTSNPN and SVGIG (reference sequence). The length of the CDR3 is 11 residues. The J segment lost 11 bases and the V segment lost 5 bases, leaving 3 bases of the junction unmatched. In DNA form, the CDR3 reads TGTGCCTGGGGGAGGGGGCCACCCCTCCACTTT. It yields the protein CAWGRGPPLHF.

V and J are TRBV27 and TRBJ2-5, with D perhaps TRBD2 (6 bases). Per the germline V gene, CDR1 is MNHEY and CDR2 is SMNVEV (reference sequence). This CDR3 comprises 17 residues. V was trimmed by 3 bases and J by 4 bases, leaving 21 bases between them. The CDR3 here is CASSFGRGQAGRETQYF. The CDR3 DNA is TGTGCCAGCAGTTTCGGCCGAGGGCAGGCCGGGAGAGAGACCCAGTACTTC.

V gene TRBV18 combines with J gene TRBJ2-1; D might be TRBD2 (6 bases). CDR1 is KGHSH, CDR2 LQKENI, per germline. Trimming shortened V by 3 bases and J by 2 bases, and 11 bases separated the two germline ends. CDR3 length: 15 amino acids. This CDR3 is CASSPPSVTYNEQFF. The CDR3 DNA sequence: TGTGCCAGCTCACCGCCTAGCGTTACCTACAATGAGCAGTTCTTC.

The chain joins TRBV5-5 to TRBJ2-7, with a possible D match to TRBD2 (6 bases). V gave up 4 bases and J gave up 7 bases, with 21 bases separating them. Germline CDR1 and CDR2: SGHKS and YYEKEE (reference sequence). The CDR3 consists of 15 residues. CDR3 sequence (DNA): TGTGCCAGCAGCGCTCCACCTAACGGGGGACGGGAGCAGTACTTC. Translated, it gives CASSAPPNGGREQYF.

This clone was counted between two and nine times. V gene TRBV19 combines with J gene TRBJ2-1; D is undetermined. CDR3 length: 17 amino acids. Trimming shortened V by 3 bases and J by 0 bases, and 15 bases separated the two germline ends. Germline-derived CDR1 and CDR2 are LNHDA and SQIVND (reference sequence). In DNA form, the CDR3 reads TGTGCCAGTAGTATCGTAGGAGCCCGTAGCTCCTACAATGAGCAGTTCTTC. Residues: CASSIVGARSSYNEQFF.

In its sample, this clone was seen once. The chain employs TRBV18 and TRBJ1-1; 7 positions match TRBD1. Germline V gene sequence: CDR1 KGHSH, CDR2 LQKENI. The J segment lost 4 bases and the V segment lost 6 bases, leaving 11 bases of the junction unmatched. The CDR3 is 15 amino acids. The CDR3 nucleotides are TGTGCCAGCTCTCCGCCCAGGGGGAGAGGCACTGAAGCTTTCTTT. Protein sequence: CASSPPRGRGTEAFF.

The chain joins TRBV28 to TRBJ1-3, with 11 bases fitting TRBD1. Trimming removed 10 bases from V and 1 base from J; junction bases left unmatched: 6. From germline, CDR1 is MDHEN and CDR2 SYDVKM. CDR3 size: 15 residues. The CDR3 DNA reads as TGTGCCACCAACGGACAGGGGGCTTCTGGAAACACCATATATTTT. It yields the protein CATNGQGASGNTIYF.

The table lists this clone with a count of one. The rearrangement links TRBV7-9 to TRBJ1-5; D is unclear. The CDR3 sequence is 15 residues long. Germline CDR1 SEHNR, CDR2 FQNEAQ (reference sequence). Trimming took 4 bases from V and 0 from J, leaving 10 bases between them. CDR3 in amino acids: CASSSEPYSNQPQHF. CDR3 nucleotides: TGTGCCAGCAGCTCCGAACCCTATAGCAATCAGCCCCAGCATTTT.

This chain connects TRBV19 to TRBJ1-5; 11 bases line up with TRBD1. V trimming: 4 bases; J trimming: 7 bases; junction bases outside the gene matches: 9. CDR1 and CDR2 (germline): LNHDA, SQIVND (reference sequence). The CDR3 runs to 16 residues. The CDR3 region is CASSRNRDRGYQPQHF. DNA for the CDR3: TGTGCCAGTAGTAGGAACCGGGACAGGGGGTACCAGCCCCAGCATTTT. Drawing the rest from reference TRBV19 and TRBJ1-5, the complete variable domain is DGGITQSPKYLFRKEGQNVTLSCEQNLNHDAMYWYRQDPGQGLRLIYYSQIVNDFQKGDIAEGYSVSREKKESFPLTVTSAQKNPTAFYLCASSRNRDRGYQPQHFGDGTRLSIL.

This chain links TRBV7-2 with TRBJ1-2; 7 bases fit TRBD1. Trimming took 4 bases from V and 0 from J; bases not matched to a gene: 5. CDR3 size: 15 residues. From germline, CDR1 is SGHTA and CDR2 FQGNSA. CDR3 coding DNA: TGTGCCAGCAGCTCCCAGGGGGGCCCTAACTATGGCTACACCTTC. Protein: CASSSQGGPNYGYTF.

The V and J genes are TRBV19 and TRBJ1-1; D unclear. Germline V CDR1 and CDR2: LNHDA, SQIVND (reference sequence). This CDR3 has 13 residues. The V end was cut by 6 bases, the J end by 5 bases, with 13 bases between. In DNA, the CDR3 is TGTGCCAGTAGCTATCTAGGTGGGACTGAAGCTTTCTTT. It yields the protein CASSYLGGTEAFF.

The CDR3 coding sequence is TGTGCCAGTAGTATGACAGGGGGCTGGGAAGCTTTCTTT. Amino acid sequence: CASSMTGGWEAFF. V is TRBV19 and J is TRBJ1-1, with 10 bases lining up with TRBD1. Germline V CDR1 and CDR2: LNHDA, SQIVND (reference sequence). This CDR3 has 13 amino acids. V gave up 3 bases and J gave up 8 bases; unmatched junction bases: 3.

This clone has a single count. This chain links TRBV28 with TRBJ1-2; D is perhaps TRBD1 (6 bases). The CDR3 totals 15 residues. V lost 4 bases and J lost 0, with 12 bases in between. The germline gives CDR1 MDHEN, CDR2 SYDVKM. The CDR3 bases are TGTGCCAGCAGTTCCCAGGGACAACCTAACTATGGCTACACCTTC. It encodes CASSSQGQPNYGYTF.

The V call is TRBV6-5, the J call TRBJ1-1, with D unclear. Germline-derived CDR1 and CDR2 are MNHEY and SVGAGI. The CDR3 runs to 13 residues. V shed 4 bases and J shed 3 bases, with 9 bases lying between them. CDR3 coding DNA: TGTGCCAGCAGTTTTTCAGAAGACACTGAAGCTTTCTTT. Encoded protein: CASSFSEDTEAFF.